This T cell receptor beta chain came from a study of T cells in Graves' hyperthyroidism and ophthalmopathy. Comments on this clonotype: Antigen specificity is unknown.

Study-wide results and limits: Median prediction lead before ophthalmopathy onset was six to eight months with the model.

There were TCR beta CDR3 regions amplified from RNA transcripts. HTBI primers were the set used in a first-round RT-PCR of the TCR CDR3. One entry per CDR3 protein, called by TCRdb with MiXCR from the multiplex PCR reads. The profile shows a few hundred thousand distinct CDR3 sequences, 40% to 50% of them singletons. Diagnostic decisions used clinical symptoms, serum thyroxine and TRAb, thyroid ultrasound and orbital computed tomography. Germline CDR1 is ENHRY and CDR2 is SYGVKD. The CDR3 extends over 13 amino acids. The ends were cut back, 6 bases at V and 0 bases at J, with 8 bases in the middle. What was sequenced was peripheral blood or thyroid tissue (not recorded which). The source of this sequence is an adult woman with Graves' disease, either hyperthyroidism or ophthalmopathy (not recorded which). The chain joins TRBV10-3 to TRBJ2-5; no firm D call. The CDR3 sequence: CAISTDYQETQYF. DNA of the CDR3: TGTGCCATCAGCACCGACTACCAAGAGACCCAGTACTTC.